The rows below give T cell receptor beta chains drawn from one sample of a study of regulatory dendritic cells for organ transplantation. Profiled with immunoSEQ multiplex PCR; TCRdb holds only in-frame clones, not every one. The table includes almost 30,000 clones, almost 80% detected once. The sample comprised memory CD4+ T cells from blood. Source of these receptors: a human donor in good health. Both conserved end residues are part of each CDR3. The order of the fields is V gene, clone size, D gene, J gene, CDR3 protein, CDR3 DNA. A D gene is named only where the DNA matches it firmly. Size values are once, few and many counts, or a class for expanded clones, and some rows have none.

V: TRBV28
size: NA
D: NA
J: TRBJ1-2
CDR3: CASSGYYGYTF
DNA: TGTGCCAGCTCGGGGTACTATGGCTACACCTTC

V: TRBV5-1
size: NA
D: NA
J: TRBJ2-4
CDR3: CASSFQGASGNIQYF
DNA: TGCGCCAGCAGCTTTCAGGGGGCTAGCGGAAACATTCAGTACTTC

V: TRBV5-5
size: NA
D: NA
J: TRBJ2-7
CDR3: CASSPWGSGTYEQYF
DNA: TGTGCCAGCAGCCCCTGGGGTAGCGGTACCTACGAGCAGTACTTC

V: TRBV7-9
size: once
D: NA
J: TRBJ2-4
CDR3: CASSVGSKNIQYF
DNA: TGTGCCAGCAGCGTAGGGTCCAAAAACATTCAGTACTTC

V: TRBV6-4
size: few
D: NA
J: TRBJ2-4
CDR3: CASSGAGAIAKNIQYF
DNA: TGTGCCAGCAGTGGGGCAGGGGCGATAGCCAAAAACATTCAGTACTTC

V: TRBV27
size: NA
D: NA
J: TRBJ2-3
CDR3: CASGLYGGTGRSTDTQYF
DNA: TGTGCCAGCGGGCTATACGGCGGGACCGGGAGAAGCACAGATACGCAGTATTTT

V: TRBV7-9
size: NA
D: NA
J: TRBJ2-1
CDR3: CASSPLSGVYNEQFF
DNA: TGTGCCAGCAGCCCTTTGTCCGGGGTCTACAATGAGCAGTTCTTC

V: TRBV10-3
size: NA
D: TRBD1
J: TRBJ1-2
CDR3: CAISPLPTGESNYGYTF
DNA: TGTGCCATCAGTCCTTTACCTACAGGGGAATCTAACTATGGCTACACCTTC

V: TRBV6-1
size: few
D: NA
J: TRBJ2-3
CDR3: CASSGVQVTDTQYF
DNA: TGTGCCAGCAGTGGAGTGCAGGTCACAGATACGCAGTATTTT

V: TRBV4-2
size: NA
D: TRBD2
J: TRBJ2-1
CDR3: CASSQDDGTSGYNEQFF
DNA: TGTGCCAGCAGCCAAGATGACGGGACTAGCGGTTACAATGAGCAGTTCTTC

V: TRBV19
size: few
D: NA
J: TRBJ1-2
CDR3: CASSRYSGQRFNYGYTF
DNA: TGTGCCAGTAGCCGATACTCCGGACAGAGATTTAACTATGGCTACACCTTC

V: TRBV19
size: NA
D: TRBD1
J: TRBJ2-2
CDR3: CASSSLGTGGTGELFF
DNA: TGTGCCAGTAGTAGCTTAGGGACAGGGGGCACCGGGGAGCTGTTTTTT

V: TRBV30
size: NA
D: NA
J: TRBJ1-4
CDR3: CAWSRTSTNEKLFF
DNA: TGTGCCTGGAGCAGGACGTCAACTAATGAAAAACTGTTTTTT

V: TRBV5-5
size: NA
D: NA
J: TRBJ1-6
CDR3: CASSLEGSNSPLHF
DNA: TGTGCCAGCAGCTTGGAGGGGTCAAATTCACCCCTCCACTTT

V: TRBV28
size: NA
D: TRBD2
J: TRBJ2-6
CDR3: CASVAGTSGANVLTF
DNA: TGTGCCAGTGTAGCGGGAACATCTGGGGCCAACGTCCTGACTTTC

V: TRBV6-4
size: NA
D: NA
J: TRBJ2-3
CDR3: CASSEGGASTDTQYF
DNA: TGTGCCAGCAGTGAGGGGGGGGCTAGCACAGATACGCAGTATTTT

V: TRBV7-9
size: NA
D: NA
J: TRBJ1-4
CDR3: CASSLAERKLFF
DNA: TGTGCCAGCAGCTTAGCCGAGAGGAAACTGTTTTTT

V: TRBV4-2
size: NA
D: NA
J: TRBJ2-1
CDR3: CASSQGGVTTYNEQFF
DNA: TGTGCCAGCAGCCAGGGCGGGGTTACCACATACAATGAGCAGTTCTTC

V: TRBV9
size: NA
D: NA
J: TRBJ1-6
CDR3: CASSPMGGDNSPLHF
DNA: TGTGCCAGCAGCCCCATGGGCGGGGATAATTCACCCCTCCACTTT

V: TRBV6-5
size: NA
D: TRBD1
J: TRBJ2-7
CDR3: CASSRAGQGGYEQYF
DNA: TGTGCCAGCAGTCGAGCGGGACAGGGGGGGTACGAGCAGTACTTC

V: TRBV10-3
size: NA
D: TRBD1
J: TRBJ1-2
CDR3: CAISEPDRDGYTF
DNA: TGTGCCATCAGTGAGCCGGACAGGGATGGCTACACCTTC

V: TRBV2
size: NA
D: NA
J: TRBJ1-1
CDR3: CASSERRTVTEAFF
DNA: TGTGCCAGCAGTGAAAGACGGACAGTCACTGAAGCTTTCTTT